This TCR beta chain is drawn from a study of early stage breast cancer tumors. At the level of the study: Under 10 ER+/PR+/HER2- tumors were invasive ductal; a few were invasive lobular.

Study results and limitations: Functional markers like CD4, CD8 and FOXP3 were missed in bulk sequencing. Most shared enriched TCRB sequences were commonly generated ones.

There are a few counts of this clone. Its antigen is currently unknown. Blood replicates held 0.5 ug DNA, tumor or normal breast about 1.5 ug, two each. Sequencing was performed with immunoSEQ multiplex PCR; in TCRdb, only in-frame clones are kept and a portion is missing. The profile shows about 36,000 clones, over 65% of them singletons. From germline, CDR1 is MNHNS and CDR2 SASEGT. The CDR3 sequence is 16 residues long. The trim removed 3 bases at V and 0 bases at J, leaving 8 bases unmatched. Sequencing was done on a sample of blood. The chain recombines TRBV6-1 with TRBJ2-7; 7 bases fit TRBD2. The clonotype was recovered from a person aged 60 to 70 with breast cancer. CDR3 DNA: TGTGCCAGCAGTGACGTCGGGGGGTTCACCTCCTACGAGCAGTACTTC. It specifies CASSDVGGFTSYEQYF.